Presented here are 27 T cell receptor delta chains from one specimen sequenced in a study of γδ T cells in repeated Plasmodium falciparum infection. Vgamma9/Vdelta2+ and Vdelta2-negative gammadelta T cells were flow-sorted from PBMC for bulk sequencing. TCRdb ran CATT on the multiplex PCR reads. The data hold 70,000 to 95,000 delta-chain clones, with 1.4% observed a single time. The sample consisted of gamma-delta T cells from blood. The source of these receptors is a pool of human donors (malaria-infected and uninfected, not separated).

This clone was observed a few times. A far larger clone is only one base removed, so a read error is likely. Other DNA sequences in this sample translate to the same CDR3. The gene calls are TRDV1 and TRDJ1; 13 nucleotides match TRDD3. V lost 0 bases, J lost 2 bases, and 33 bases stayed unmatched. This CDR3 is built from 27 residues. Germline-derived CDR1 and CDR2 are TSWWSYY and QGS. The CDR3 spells CALGELILATRHTGGYAIGRYTDKLIF. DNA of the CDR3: TGTGCTCTTGGGGAACTAATTTTGGCTACTCGCCATACTGGGGGATACGCGATAGGGAGGTATACCGATAAACTCATCTTT.

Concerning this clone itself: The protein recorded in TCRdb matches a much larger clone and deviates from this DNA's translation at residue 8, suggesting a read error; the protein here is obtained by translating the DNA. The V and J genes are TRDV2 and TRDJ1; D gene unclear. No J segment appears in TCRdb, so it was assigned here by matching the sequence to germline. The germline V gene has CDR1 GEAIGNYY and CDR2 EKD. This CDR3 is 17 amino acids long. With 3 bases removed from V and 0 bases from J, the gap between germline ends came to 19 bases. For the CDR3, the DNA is TGTGCCTGTGACTCTCTACTTAGGGACTCCCACACCGATAAACTCATCTTT. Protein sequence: CACDSLLRDSHTDKLIF.

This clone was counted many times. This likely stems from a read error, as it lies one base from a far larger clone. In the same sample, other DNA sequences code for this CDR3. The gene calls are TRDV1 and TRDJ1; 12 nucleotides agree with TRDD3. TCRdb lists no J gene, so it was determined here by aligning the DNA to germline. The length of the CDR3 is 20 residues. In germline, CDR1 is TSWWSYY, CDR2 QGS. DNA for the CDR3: TGTGCCCTTGGGCCTATGTCTACTTACTGGGGGATACTGTTCACCGATAAACTCATCTTT. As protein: CALGPMSTYWGILFTDKLIF.

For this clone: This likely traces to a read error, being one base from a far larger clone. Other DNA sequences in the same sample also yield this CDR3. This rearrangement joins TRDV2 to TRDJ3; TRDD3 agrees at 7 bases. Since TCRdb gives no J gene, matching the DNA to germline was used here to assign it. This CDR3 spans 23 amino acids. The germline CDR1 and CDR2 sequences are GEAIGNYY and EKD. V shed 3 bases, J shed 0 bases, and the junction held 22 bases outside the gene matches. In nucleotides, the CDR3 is TGTGCCTGTGACCTGCCCGTTGGTGGGGGACGGTACCCCAGCTCCTGGGACACCCGACAGATGTTTTTC. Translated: CACDLPVGGGRYPSSWDTRQMFF.

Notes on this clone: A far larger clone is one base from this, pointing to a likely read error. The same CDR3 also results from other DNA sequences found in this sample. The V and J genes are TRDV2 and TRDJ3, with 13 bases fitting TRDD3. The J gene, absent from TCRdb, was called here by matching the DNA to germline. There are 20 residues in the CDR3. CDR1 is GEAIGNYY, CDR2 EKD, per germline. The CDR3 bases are TGTGCCTGTGACACCCGTACTGGGGGATACGACTCCTGGGACACCCGGCAGATGTTTTTC. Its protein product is CACDTRTGGYDSWDTRQMFF.

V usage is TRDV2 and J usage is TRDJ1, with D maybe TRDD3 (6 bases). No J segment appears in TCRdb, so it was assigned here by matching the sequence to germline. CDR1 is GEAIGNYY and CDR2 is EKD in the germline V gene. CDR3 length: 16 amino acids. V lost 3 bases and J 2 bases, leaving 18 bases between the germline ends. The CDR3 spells CACDPVGAPRTDKLIF. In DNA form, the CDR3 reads TGTGCCTGTGACCCAGTGGGGGCCCCGAGAACCGATAAACTCATCTTT.

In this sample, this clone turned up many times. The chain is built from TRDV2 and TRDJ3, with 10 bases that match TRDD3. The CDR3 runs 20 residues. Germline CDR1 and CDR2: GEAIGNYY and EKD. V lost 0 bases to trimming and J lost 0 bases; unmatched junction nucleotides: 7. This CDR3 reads CACDTANRGIRSWDTRQMFF. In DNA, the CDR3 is TGTGCCTGTGACACCGCGAACAGGGGGATACGCTCCTGGGACACCCGACAGATGTTTTTC.

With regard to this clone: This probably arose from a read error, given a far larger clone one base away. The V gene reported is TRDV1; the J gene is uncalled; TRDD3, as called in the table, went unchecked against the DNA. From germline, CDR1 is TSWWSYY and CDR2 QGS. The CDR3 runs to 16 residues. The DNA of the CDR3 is TGTGCTCTTGGGGTCCCCCCAGAGTGTTGCACCGATAAGCTCATCTTT. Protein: CALGVPPECCTDKLIF.

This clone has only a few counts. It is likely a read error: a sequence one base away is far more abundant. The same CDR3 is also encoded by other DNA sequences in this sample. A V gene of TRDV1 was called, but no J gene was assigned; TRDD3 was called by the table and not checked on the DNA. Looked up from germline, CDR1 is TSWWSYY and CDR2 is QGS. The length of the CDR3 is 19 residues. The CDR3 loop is CALGEPGFLRSIDTDKLIF. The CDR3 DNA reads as TGTGCTCTTGGGGAACCGGGGTTCCTACGGTCTATAGACACCGATAAACTCATCTTC.

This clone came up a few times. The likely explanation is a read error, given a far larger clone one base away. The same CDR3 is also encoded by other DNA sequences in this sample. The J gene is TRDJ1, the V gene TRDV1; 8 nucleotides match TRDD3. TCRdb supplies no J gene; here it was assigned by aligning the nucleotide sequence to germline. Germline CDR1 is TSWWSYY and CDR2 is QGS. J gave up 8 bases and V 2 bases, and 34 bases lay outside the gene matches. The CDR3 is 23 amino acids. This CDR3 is CALGEKVLRAFEFWGYCSDKLIF. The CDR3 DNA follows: TGTGCTCTTGGGGAAAAGGTCCTACGTGCGTTTGAGTTCTGGGGATACTGTTCAGACAAACTCATCTTT.

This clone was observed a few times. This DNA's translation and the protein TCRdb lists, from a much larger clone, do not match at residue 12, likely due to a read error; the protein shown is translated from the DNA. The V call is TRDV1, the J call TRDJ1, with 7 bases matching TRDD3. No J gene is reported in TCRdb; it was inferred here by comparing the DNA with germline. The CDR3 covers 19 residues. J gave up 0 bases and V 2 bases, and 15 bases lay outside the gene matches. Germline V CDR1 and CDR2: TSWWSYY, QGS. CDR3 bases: TGTGCTCTTGGGGAATCTACGCAGTACTGGGGAGCGTACACCGATAAACTCATCTTT. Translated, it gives CALGESTQYWGAYTDKLIF.

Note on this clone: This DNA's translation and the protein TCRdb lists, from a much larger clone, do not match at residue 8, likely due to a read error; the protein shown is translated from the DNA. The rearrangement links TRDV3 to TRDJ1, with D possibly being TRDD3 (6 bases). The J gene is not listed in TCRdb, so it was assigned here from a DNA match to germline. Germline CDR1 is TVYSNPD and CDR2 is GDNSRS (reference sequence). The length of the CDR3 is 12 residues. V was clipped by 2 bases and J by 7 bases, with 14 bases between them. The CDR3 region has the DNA TGTGCCTTTTTAGATACGGGCGGTAAACTCATCTTT. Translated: CAFLDTGGKLIF.

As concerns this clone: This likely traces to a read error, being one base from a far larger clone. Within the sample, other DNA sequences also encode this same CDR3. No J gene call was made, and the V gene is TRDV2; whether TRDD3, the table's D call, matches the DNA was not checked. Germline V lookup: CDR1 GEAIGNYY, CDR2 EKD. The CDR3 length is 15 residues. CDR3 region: CACDVLGGPTAQLFF. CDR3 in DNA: TGTGCCTGTGACGTACTGGGGGGTCCGACAGCACAGCTCTTCTTT.

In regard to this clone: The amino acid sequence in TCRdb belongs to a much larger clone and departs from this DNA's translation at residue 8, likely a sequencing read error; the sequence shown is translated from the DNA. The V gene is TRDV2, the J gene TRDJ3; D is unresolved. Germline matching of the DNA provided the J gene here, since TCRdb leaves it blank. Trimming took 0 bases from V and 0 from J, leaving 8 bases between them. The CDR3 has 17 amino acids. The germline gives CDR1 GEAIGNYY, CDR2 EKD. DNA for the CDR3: TGTGCCTGTGACACCTTTACGGGCTCCTGGGACACCCGACAGATGTTTTTC. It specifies CACDTFTGSWDTRQMFF.

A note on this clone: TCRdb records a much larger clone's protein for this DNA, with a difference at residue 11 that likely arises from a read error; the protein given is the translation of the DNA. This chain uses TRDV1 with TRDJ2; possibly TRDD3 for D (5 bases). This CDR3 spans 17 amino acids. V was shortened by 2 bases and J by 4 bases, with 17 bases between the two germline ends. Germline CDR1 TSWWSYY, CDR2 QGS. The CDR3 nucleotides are TGTGCTCTTGGGGAAGTAGTACTGGATCCAGCGACAGCACAACTCTTCTTT. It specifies CALGEVVLDPATAQLFF.

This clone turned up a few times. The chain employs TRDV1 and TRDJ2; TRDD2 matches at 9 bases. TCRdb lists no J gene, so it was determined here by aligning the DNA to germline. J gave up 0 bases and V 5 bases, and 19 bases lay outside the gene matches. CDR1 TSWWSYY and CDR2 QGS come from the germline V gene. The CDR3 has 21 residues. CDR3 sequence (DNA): TGTGCTCTTGGGCACCGACCTTCCTACGATTTACTGGTAGCTTTGACAGCACAACTCTTCTTT. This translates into CALGHRPSYDLLVALTAQLFF.

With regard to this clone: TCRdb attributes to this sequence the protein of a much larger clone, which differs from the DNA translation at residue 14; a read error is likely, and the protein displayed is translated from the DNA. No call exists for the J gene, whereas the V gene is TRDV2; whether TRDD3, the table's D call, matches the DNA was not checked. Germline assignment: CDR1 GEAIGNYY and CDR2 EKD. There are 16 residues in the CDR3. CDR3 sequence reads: CACDTGGYGRRAQPFF. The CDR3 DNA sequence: TGTGCCTGTGACACCGGGGGATACGGGCGTAGAGCACAACCCTTCTTT.

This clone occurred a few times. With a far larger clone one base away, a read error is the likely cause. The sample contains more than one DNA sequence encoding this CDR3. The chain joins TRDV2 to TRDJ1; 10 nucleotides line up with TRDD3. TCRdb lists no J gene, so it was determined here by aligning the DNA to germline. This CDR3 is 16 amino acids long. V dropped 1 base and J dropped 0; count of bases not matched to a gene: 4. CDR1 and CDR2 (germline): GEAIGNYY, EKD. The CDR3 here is CACDTTTGGYTDKLIF. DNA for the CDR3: TGTGCCTGTGACACAACTACTGGGGGATACACCGATAAACTCATCTTT.

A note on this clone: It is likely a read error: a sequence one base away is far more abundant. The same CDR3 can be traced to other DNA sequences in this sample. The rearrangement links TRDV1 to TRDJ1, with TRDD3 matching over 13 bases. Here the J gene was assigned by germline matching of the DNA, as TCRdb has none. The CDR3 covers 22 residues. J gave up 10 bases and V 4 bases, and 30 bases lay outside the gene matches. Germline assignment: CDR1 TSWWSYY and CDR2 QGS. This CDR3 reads CALGGPGRPSYAPTGGYAGLIF. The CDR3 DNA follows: TGTGCTCTTGGGGGACCGGGTCGGCCTTCCTACGCTCCTACTGGGGGATACGCGGGACTCATCTTT.

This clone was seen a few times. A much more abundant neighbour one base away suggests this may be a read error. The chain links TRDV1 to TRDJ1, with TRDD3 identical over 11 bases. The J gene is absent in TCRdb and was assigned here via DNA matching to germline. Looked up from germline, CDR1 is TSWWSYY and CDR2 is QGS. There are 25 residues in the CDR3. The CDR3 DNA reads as TGTGCTCTTGGGGAACGAAGTATCTGGTACCCCGTTGTGGGGGATACGTTGGGGTACACAGATAAACTCATCTTT. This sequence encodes CALGERSIWYPVVGDTLGYTDKLIF.

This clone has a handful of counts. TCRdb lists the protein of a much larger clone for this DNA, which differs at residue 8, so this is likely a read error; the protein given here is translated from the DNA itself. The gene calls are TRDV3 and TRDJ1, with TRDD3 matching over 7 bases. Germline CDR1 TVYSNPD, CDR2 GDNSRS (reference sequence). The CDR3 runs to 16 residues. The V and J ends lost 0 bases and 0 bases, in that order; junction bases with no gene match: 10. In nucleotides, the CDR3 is TGTGCCTTTAGGAATGGGGGACCCAGTTACACCGATAAACTCATCTTT. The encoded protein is CAFRNGGPSYTDKLIF.

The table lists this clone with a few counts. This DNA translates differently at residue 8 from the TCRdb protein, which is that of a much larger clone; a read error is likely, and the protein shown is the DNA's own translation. CDR3 nucleotides: TGTGCTCTTGGGGAACCACAGAGTAAACTCATCTTT. Translation gives CALGEPQSKLIF. The rearrangement links TRDV1 to TRDJ1; no clear D. As TCRdb names no J gene, one was assigned here on the basis of a DNA match to germline. Germline CDR1 and CDR2: TSWWSYY and QGS. The CDR3 extends over 12 amino acids. Trimming removed 1 base from V and 7 bases from J, with 7 bases in between.

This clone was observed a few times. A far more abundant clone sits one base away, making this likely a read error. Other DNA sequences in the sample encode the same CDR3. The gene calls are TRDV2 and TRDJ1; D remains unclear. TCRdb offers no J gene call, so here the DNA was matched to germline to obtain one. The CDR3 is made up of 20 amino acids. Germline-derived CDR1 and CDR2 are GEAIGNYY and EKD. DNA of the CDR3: TGCGCCTGTGACACCAGGTCCCCGCCGGAAAAGCAGGGTTACACCGATAAACTCATCTTT. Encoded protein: CACDTRSPPEKQGYTDKLIF.

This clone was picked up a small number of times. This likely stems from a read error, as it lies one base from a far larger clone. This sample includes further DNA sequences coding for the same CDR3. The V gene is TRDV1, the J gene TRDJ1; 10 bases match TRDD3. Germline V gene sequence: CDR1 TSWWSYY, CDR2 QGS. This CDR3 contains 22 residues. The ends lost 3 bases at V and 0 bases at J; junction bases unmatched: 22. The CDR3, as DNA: TGTGCTCTTGGGGAGCTAGTTCATTACTGGGGGATTTCATACGCGTACACCGATAAACTCATCTTT. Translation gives CALGELVHYWGISYAYTDKLIF.

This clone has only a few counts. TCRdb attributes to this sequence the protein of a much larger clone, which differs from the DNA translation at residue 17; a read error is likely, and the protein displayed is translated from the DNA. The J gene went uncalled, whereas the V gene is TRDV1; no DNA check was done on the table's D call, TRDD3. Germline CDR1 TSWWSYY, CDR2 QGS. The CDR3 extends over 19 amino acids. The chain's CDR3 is CALGETHLGDTKQSDKPIF. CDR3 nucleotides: TGTGCTCTTGGGGAAACCCACCTAGGGGATACTAAACAATCCGATAAACCCATCTTT.

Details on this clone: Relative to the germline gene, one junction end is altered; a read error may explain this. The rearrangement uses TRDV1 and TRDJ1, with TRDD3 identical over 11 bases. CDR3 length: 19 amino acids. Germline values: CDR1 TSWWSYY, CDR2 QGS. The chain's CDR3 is CALGDPSWGILLYTDKLTF. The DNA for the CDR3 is TGTGCTCTTGGGGATCCTTCCTGGGGGATACTCCTTTACACCGATAAACTCACCTTT.

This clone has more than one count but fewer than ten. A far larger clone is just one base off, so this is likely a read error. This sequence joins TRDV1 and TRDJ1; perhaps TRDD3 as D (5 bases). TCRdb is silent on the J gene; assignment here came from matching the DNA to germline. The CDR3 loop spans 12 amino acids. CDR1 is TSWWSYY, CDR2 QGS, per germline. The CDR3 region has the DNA TGTGCCCTTGGGGAACAACCCGATAAACTCATCTTT. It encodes CALGEQPDKLIF.